The 22 T cell receptor beta chains reported below all come from one sample, sequenced in a study of blood T cell repertoires in COVID-19. Libraries were prepared by immunoSEQ multiplex PCR; TCRdb keeps only in-frame clonotypes and omits some of them. Of around 60,000 clones in the sample, roughly 90% were seen once. Source material: peripheral blood. These receptors originate from a man aged 50-60 years with active COVID-19.

This clone was recorded a few times. The sample contains more than one DNA sequence encoding this CDR3. J is TRBJ2-2 and V is TRBV7-9; D remains unclear. CDR1 is SEHNR, CDR2 FQNEAQ, per germline (reference sequence). The CDR3 is 13 residues long. Deletions cut 1 base from V and 6 bases from J, with 6 bases between. Written as DNA, the CDR3 is TGTGCCAGCAGCTTAGGGTCGGCCGGGGAGCTGTTTTTT. Residues: CASSLGSAGELFF.

This rearrangement joins TRBV27 to TRBJ2-5; possibly TRBD2 for D (6 bases). The CDR3 length is 13 residues. Deletions cut 6 bases from V and 7 bases from J, with 15 bases between. Germline values: CDR1 MNHEY, CDR2 SMNVEV (reference sequence). CDR3: CASSPHYGGTQYF. DNA for the CDR3: TGTGCCAGCAGCCCACATTACGGGGGGACCCAGTACTTC.

This chain links TRBV5-1 with TRBJ2-5; no reliable D call. The ends were cut back, 5 bases at V and 4 bases at J, with 12 bases in the middle. Germline V gene lookup returns CDR1 SGHRS and CDR2 YFSETQ. CDR3 length: 13 residues. The CDR3 loop reads CASSGERGETQYF. The DNA for the CDR3 is TGCGCCAGCAGTGGAGAGAGAGGAGAGACCCAGTACTTC.

This sequence joins TRBV7-7 and TRBJ2-2; D remains ambiguous. Germline CDR1 reads SSHAT; CDR2 reads FNYEAQ (reference sequence). The CDR3 sequence is 12 residues long. Trimming stripped 2 bases from V and 7 bases from J, with 5 bases between. In nucleotides, the CDR3 is TGTGCCAGCAGCTTATACGGCGGGGAGCTGTTTTTT. Translated: CASSLYGGELFF.

The rearrangement joins TRBV7-9 to TRBJ2-1, with 11 bases that match TRBD2. The CDR3 runs 14 residues. The germline V gene encodes CDR1 SEHNR and CDR2 FQNEAQ (reference sequence). The V segment lost 1 base and the J segment 7 bases; nucleotides outside the gene matches: 0. The DNA of the CDR3 is TGTGCCAGCAGCTTAGGGACTAGCGGGAATGAGCAGTTCTTC. Translated: CASSLGTSGNEQFF.

J is TRBJ1-1 and V is TRBV6-2 or TRBV6-3; D is uncertain. The CDR3 is 12 residues long. V lost 5 bases, J lost 4 bases, and 8 bases lay in between. Germline V CDR1 and CDR2: MNHEY, SVGEGT. In DNA, the CDR3 is TGTGCCAGCAGTACTTCAAGCACTGAAGCTTTCTTT. Translated, it gives CASSTSSTEAFF.

The chain carries TRBV19 and TRBJ1-1; 7 bases are a match to TRBD1. The germline gives CDR1 LNHDA, CDR2 SQIVND (reference sequence). V shed 5 bases, J shed 4 bases, and the junction held 10 bases outside the gene matches. The CDR3 is 15 amino acids. CDR3 nucleotide sequence: TGTGCCAGTAGTTCCGCTTCGGCAGGGGGCACTGAAGCTTTCTTT. It is translated as CASSSASAGGTEAFF.

A single count supports this clone. The V call is TRBV18, the J call TRBJ2-2; D is ambiguous. V was trimmed by 2 bases and J by 2 bases, leaving 9 bases between them. CDR1 and CDR2 from the germline V gene are KGHSH and LQKENI. CDR3 length equals 15 residues. The CDR3 DNA sequence: TGTGCCAGCTCACCATCCAGGATAAACACCGGGGAGCTGTTTTTT. Translation: CASSPSRINTGELFF. Full variable domain (remainder filled in from reference TRBV18 and TRBJ2-2): NAGVMQNPRHLVRRRGQEARLRCSPMKGHSHVYWYRQLPEEGLKFMVYLQKENIIDESGMPKERFSAEFPKEGPSILRIQQVVRGDSAAYFCASSPSRINTGELFFGEGSRLTVL.

V is TRBV5-1 and J is TRBJ1-1; TRBD1 aligns across 9 bases. V lost 4 bases and J lost 4; bases outside the gene matches: 11. There are 16 residues in the CDR3. The germline V gene encodes CDR1 SGHRS and CDR2 YFSETQ. CDR3 sequence (DNA): TGCGCCAGCAGCATATCCGGGACAGGGTTGAGCACTGAAGCTTTCTTT. It translates to CASSISGTGLSTEAFF.

This rearrangement joins TRBV25-1 to TRBJ1-1; a possible D gene is TRBD1 (5 bases). This CDR3 contains 13 residues. Germline V CDR1 and CDR2: MGHDK, SYGVNS. Between the trimmed V and J ends, which lost 7 bases and 4 bases, there was a span of 13 bases. The CDR3 coding sequence is TGTGCCAGCATGACGGGCGGGGGCACTGAAGCTTTCTTT. As protein: CASMTGGGTEAFF.

The rearrangement uses TRBV18 and TRBJ1-2; the match to TRBD1 covers 9 bases. CDR3 length: 13 amino acids. Losses at the gene ends were 6 bases for V and 4 bases for J; bases not matched to a gene: 3. Germline assignment: CDR1 KGHSH and CDR2 LQKENI. The CDR3 DNA reads TGTGCCAGCTCGCAGGGACAGGGCTATGGCTACACCTTC. Its translation is CASSQGQGYGYTF.

This clone has just a few counts. The chain recombines TRBV6-5 with TRBJ1-5; D is unresolved. V was cut by 7 bases and J by 9 bases, with 13 bases left in between. The CDR3 covers 12 residues. Germline loops: CDR1 MNHEY, CDR2 SVGAGI. As DNA, the CDR3 is TGTGCCAGCAAGGAGAACGCGCGGCCCCAGCATTTT. Protein product: CASKENARPQHF.

V usage is TRBV7-2 and J usage is TRBJ2-3; no definite D call. The CDR3 runs 13 residues. Germline CDR1 SGHTA, CDR2 FQGNSA. Deletions cut 3 bases from V and 3 bases from J, with 7 bases between. CDR3 bases: TGTGCCAGCAGCTTGGCCCTTACAGATACGCAGTATTTT. Amino acid sequence: CASSLALTDTQYF.

CDR3: CASTPRDRYNEQFF. In DNA, the CDR3 is TGTGCCAGCACTCCCAGGGACAGATACAATGAGCAGTTCTTC. The chain recombines TRBV2 with TRBJ2-1, with TRBD1 matching over 7 bases. The CDR3 is 14 amino acids. CDR1 and CDR2 from the germline V gene are SNHLY and FYNNEI. V shed 7 bases, J shed 4 bases, and the junction held 7 bases outside the gene matches.

This sequence joins TRBV11-2 and TRBJ1-4, with a weak D call TRBD1 (6 bases). Germline lookup yields CDR1 SGHAT and CDR2 FQNNGV. CDR3 length equals 15 residues. The ends were cut back, 5 bases at V and 5 bases at J, with 15 bases in the middle. CDR3 in DNA: TGTGCCAGCAGCACCTACAGGGAACTGAATGAAAAACTGTTTTTT. This translates into CASSTYRELNEKLFF.

This rearrangement joins TRBV21-1 to TRBJ2-1; no DNA check was done on the table's D call, TRBD2. TRBV21-1 is assigned pseudogene status. The CDR3 spans 13 residues. CDR3 loop: CASKGGGYNEQFF. CDR3 DNA sequence: TGTGCCAGCAAGGGAGGGGGTTACAATGAGCAGTTCTTC.

The V gene is TRBV4-2, the J gene TRBJ2-5, with 7 nucleotides matching TRBD2. This CDR3 contains 15 residues. The germline V gene has CDR1 LGHNA and CDR2 YNFKEQ. V was clipped by 1 base and J by 1 base; unmatched bases: 3. This chain's CDR3 is CASSQVLAAQETQYF. CDR3 nucleotide sequence: TGTGCCAGCAGCCAAGTTCTAGCGGCCCAAGAGACCCAGTACTTC.

J is TRBJ2-3 and V is TRBV2; possible D gene TRBD1, 5 bases. CDR3 size: 15 residues. The germline V gene encodes CDR1 SNHLY and CDR2 FYNNEI. The ends were cut back, 4 bases at V and 6 bases at J, with 17 bases in the middle. DNA for the CDR3: TGTGCCAGCAGTGTAGGGGCCCTGGGCGTGGATACGCAGTATTTT. Protein product: CASSVGALGVDTQYF.

The chain recombines TRBV29-1 with TRBJ2-5, with 7 bases lining up with TRBD1. The CDR3 consists of 17 residues. V dropped 1 base and J dropped 0; count of bases not matched to a gene: 11. Germline V gene data show CDR1 as SQVTM and CDR2 as ANQGSEA. The CDR3 nucleotides are TGCAGCGTTGAAGCGATCGGATCCGGACAGGACCAAGAGACCCAGTACTTC. Protein sequence: CSVEAIGSGQDQETQYF.

The chain joins TRBV5-1 to TRBJ2-5; TRBD1 agrees at 7 bases. Germline trimming cut 0 bases from V and 2 bases from J; bases unmatched to any gene: 7. Germline CDR1 and CDR2: SGHRS and YFSETQ. CDR3 length: 16 residues. The CDR3 sequence is CASSLDQGVVQETQYF. Here the CDR3 DNA reads TGCGCCAGCAGCTTGGACCAGGGGGTGGTTCAAGAGACCCAGTACTTC.

V is TRBV28 and J is TRBJ1-2; D gene uncertain. This CDR3 contains 13 residues. Germline CDR1 MDHEN, CDR2 SYDVKM. Trimming took off 2 bases at V and 4 bases at J, with 8 bases between the two ends. The CDR3: CASSLSRRYGYTF. CDR3 in DNA: TGTGCCAGCAGTTTAAGCAGGCGCTATGGCTACACCTTC.

V and J are TRBV18 and TRBJ1-1; D perhaps matches TRBD1 (5 bases). The germline V gene encodes CDR1 KGHSH and CDR2 LQKENI. Trimming took off 2 bases at V and 1 base at J, with 11 bases between the two ends. The CDR3 runs 15 residues. The CDR3 loop reads CASSPSGVANTEAFF. CDR3 bases: TGTGCCAGCTCACCATCGGGGGTGGCGAACACTGAAGCTTTCTTT.